These T cell receptor beta chains were read from a single sample in a study of T cells expressing NK-cell markers. TCRdb reanalyzed the 5' RACE reads and collapses them to one entry per CDR3 protein, without DNA. The repertoire table contains 140,000 or so distinct CDR3 sequences. Material for sequencing was blood T cells: a sorted CD56 or NKG2C T cell subset, CD4+ or CD8+ T cells, or bulk PBMC T cells (not recorded which). The origin of the receptors is a young man in good health. Each CDR3 is given with its conserved first and last residue.

TRBJ2-1	TRBV3-1	CASSQDRAVSISYNEQFF
TRBJ2-3	TRBV13	CASSAPGLSPGDTQYF
TRBJ2-1	TRBV28	CASSFLGGEDEQFF
TRBJ2-1	TRBV5-6	CASSVPSGRGTPDEQFF
TRBJ1-2	TRBV12-2	CASRLDRARKDYGYTF
TRBJ2-5	TRBV18	CASSYGSTVPRETQYF
TRBJ2-7	TRBV6-5	CASSSDSLGYEQYF
TRBJ2-1	TRBV20-1	CSASSGGADNEQFF
TRBJ2-1	TRBV7-2	CASSLEGTDHNEQFF
TRBJ2-1	TRBV4-3	CASSQHDRGYDNEQFF
TRBJ2-7	TRBV7-8	CASSLDTGEQYF
TRBJ2-5	TRBV12-5	CASGRDSGGATGETQYF
TRBJ2-7	TRBV29-1	CSVEKLSGSNYEQYF
TRBJ2-1	TRBV12-3/TRBV12-4	CASSHPGEGGNEQFF
TRBJ2-7	TRBV6-2/TRBV6-3	CASSYYGFPNYEQYF
TRBJ2-7	TRBV14	CASSQETGGGYEQYF
TRBJ2-3	TRBV5-5	CASSLVEEFGTDTQYF
TRBJ1-2	TRBV6-2/TRBV6-3	CASSNVDRDNYGYTF
TRBJ1-5	TRBV15	CATSRVEKRVQHF
TRBJ2-7	TRBV20-1	CSARWDSYEQYF
TRBJ2-3	TRBV4-3	CASSQDGSGRTDTQYF
TRBJ2-1	TRBV11-3	CASSSYRREMPDEQFF
TRBJ2-4	TRBV15	CATREGGNIQYF
TRBJ1-5	TRBV12-3/TRBV12-4	CASSLALGQPQHF
TRBJ2-5	TRBV27	CASSMTGAQETQYF
TRBJ2-2	TRBV20-1	CSARDGQGANTGELFF
TRBJ1-5	TRBV6-2/TRBV6-3	CASSYSRGIDQPQHF
TRBJ2-3	TRBV20-1	CSAITGGGLSSPDTQYF
TRBJ2-2	TRBV20-1	CSAEFGGRNTGELFF
TRBJ1-4	TRBV2	CASTSERGSNEKLFF
TRBJ2-1	TRBV7-3	CASSLMVGALYNEQFF
TRBJ2-2	TRBV15	CATSISAGDTGELFF
TRBJ2-1	TRBV4-1	CASSQDTRLAGYNEQFF
TRBJ2-1	TRBV6-5	CAVRGPGNEQFF
TRBJ1-4	TRBV9	CASSVSLVPQGSEEKLFF
TRBJ2-1	TRBV29-1	CSVEVTEVFSYNEQFF
TRBJ2-3	TRBV7-6	CASSSLAGGQDTQYF
TRBJ2-7	TRBV20-1	CSAPPGPETSGGYEQYF
TRBJ2-1	TRBV11-2	CASSQDALINEQFF
TRBJ2-1	TRBV7-9	CASSTRGEGPYNEQFF
TRBJ2-1	TRBV2	CASSDLPGTDNEQFF